Listed below are T cell receptor beta chains from one sample, sequenced in a study of cytomegalovirus exposure and HLA in healthy donors. Some clones are missing from TCRdb's copy, which holds only in-frame ones; the method was immunoSEQ multiplex PCR. The profile shows about 110,000 clones, approximately 82% of them singletons. The sequencing input was PBMCs. These receptors were collected from a man in his forties or fifties in good health and CMV-seronegative. Both conserved end residues are trimmed from each CDR3. The D gene is left open where the match is weak. A clone size is listed for some rows: how often the clone was seen (once, few, many), or a class if it is expanded.

>TRBJ1-2|TRBV6-5|-|13|-
ASSYRTQGLNGYT
>TRBJ2-1|TRBV10-1|-|10|-
ASSERWESQF
>TRBJ1-1|TRBV29-1|few|8|-
SGANTEAF
>TRBJ2-5|TRBV5-1|-|12|TRBD2
ASSFSGGQETQY
>TRBJ2-5|TRBV7-7|-|14|TRBD1
ASSLGAGGRGETQY
>TRBJ2-2|TRBV6-1|-|13|TRBD2
ASRTRGAGTGELF
>TRBJ1-2|TRBV5-1|-|13|TRBD1
ASSPEGDRVDGYT
>TRBJ2-1|TRBV10-3|few|12|TRBD2
AISGGGGGDEQF
>TRBJ1-5|TRBV7-6|-|12|-
ASSAAGNNQPQH
>TRBJ2-1|TRBV4-1|-|14|-
ASSQEGAGRRNEQF
>TRBJ2-4|TRBV7-6|-|14|TRBD1
ASSLGPGQGADIQY
>TRBJ2-7|TRBV18|-|13|TRBD2
ASSPRGLGFYEQY
>TRBJ1-1|TRBV2|-|12|TRBD1
ASPLREGAGEAF
>TRBJ2-5|TRBV10-3|-|12|-
AISEGLGHETQY
>TRBJ2-3|TRBV7-9|-|12|TRBD1
ASSRQGSTDTQY
>TRBJ2-7|TRBV19|-|12|-
ASSTTLDTYEQY
>TRBJ2-5|TRBV5-1|-|17|TRBD2
ASSLEGRISGDLRETQY
>TRBJ2-6|TRBV7-8|-|13|TRBD1
ASSGQGTGANVLT
>TRBJ1-3|TRBV6-5|-|12|-
ASYPRLSGNTIY
>TRBJ1-4|TRBV4-1|-|15|TRBD1
ASSRIPPGTANEKLF
>TRBJ2-2|TRBV18|-|14|TRBD1
ASSPLRTGDTGELF
>TRBJ1-6|TRBV6-5|-|13|TRBD1
ASSSPGQGNSPLH
>TRBJ1-1|TRBV15|once|11|-
ATSRAGGTEAF
>TRBJ1-1|TRBV2|-|13|-
ASRAGLLRGTEAF
>TRBJ2-7|TRBV6-1|-|14|-
ASSEEVGGGLYEQY
>TRBJ2-7|TRBV2|-|13|-
ASSVQAVTSYEQY
>TRBJ2-1|TRBV5-8|few|15|TRBD1
ASSLAVGPGGWDEQF
>TRBJ1-5|TRBV19|-|14|TRBD1
ASIGTGSYSNQPQH
>TRBJ2-1|TRBV19|-|16|-
ASSFQKVAAASYNEQF
>TRBJ1-2|TRBV2|few|12|TRBD1
ASRPDRPSYGYT
>TRBJ1-5|TRBV4-1|-|17|TRBD1
ASSQEWGTLGTANQPQH
>TRBJ2-7|TRBV19|-|13|TRBD2
ASSIAGGSSYEQY
>TRBJ2-7|TRBV7-8|few|13|TRBD1
ASSPRTGGGYEQY
>TRBJ2-3|TRBV5-1|-|13|-
ASSFAEASTDTQY
>TRBJ1-1|TRBV21-1|-|9|-
ASRGPAEAF
>TRBJ2-2|TRBV19|few|11|-
ASSIPVTGELF
>TRBJ2-5|TRBV5-5|-|13|TRBD2
ASSQSGGDVETQY
>TRBJ2-1|TRBV5-1|-|14|-
ASSLFIGGAYNEQF
>TRBJ2-3|TRBV7-2|-|14|-
ASSLEAELSTDTQY
>TRBJ1-5|TRBV5-8|-|13|-
ASSPLLGGNQPQH
>TRBJ2-1|TRBV7-2|-|13|-
ASSLTWGGRNEQF
>TRBJ1-6|TRBV25-1|-|12|-
ASSEQGWGSPLH